Shown below are 10 T cell receptor beta chains from a single sample sequenced in a study of beta chain features in type 1 diabetes. For these TCRs, the target antigens are not known. TCRB transcripts that were expressed got sequenced, as all of the isolated RNA had been reverse transcribed. Sequenced by immunoSEQ multiplex PCR; TCRdb stores in-frame clones only, minus some. This table has about 340,000 clones, 13% appearing once. Study-wide results and caveats: Significant though moderate, a shortening of TCRB CDR3s appeared in all four CD4+ subsets of Type 1 diabetes patients.

The sequenced material came from naive CD4+ T cells from blood. The receptors shown here come from a woman aged 18-29 years with type 1 diabetes.

This rearrangement joins TRBV30 to TRBJ2-7; tentatively, D is TRBD2 (7 bases). The CDR3 loop spans 16 amino acids. Looked up from germline, CDR1 is GTSNPN and CDR2 is SVGIG (reference sequence). V was trimmed by 0 bases and J by 4 bases, leaving 19 bases between them. CDR3 protein: CAWSVRGAGKGYEQYF. For the CDR3, the DNA is TGTGCCTGGAGTGTACGGGGGGCAGGGAAAGGGTACGAGCAGTACTTC.

This clone was recorded a few times. The chain uses TRBV4-3 and TRBJ2-4; 10 nucleotides agree with TRBD1. Per germline, CDR1 LGHNA and CDR2 YSLEER. CDR3 length: 15 amino acids. V trimming: 3 bases; J trimming: 8 bases; junction bases outside the gene matches: 7. Here the CDR3 reads CASSQGQGSEYIQYF. Here the CDR3 DNA reads TGCGCCAGCAGCCAGGGACAGGGGAGTGAGTACATTCAGTACTTC.

This clone was seen more than once but under ten times. The chain joins TRBV4-1 to TRBJ2-6; 10 nucleotides align to TRBD2. After removal of 1 base from V and 4 bases from J, the junction contained 7 bases not matched to a gene. Germline-derived CDR1 and CDR2 are MGHRA and YSYEKL. There are 18 residues in the CDR3. The CDR3 region is CASSQGRLAGAGANVLTF. The CDR3 bases are TGCGCCAGCAGCCAAGGAAGGCTAGCGGGAGCCGGGGCCAACGTCCTGACTTTC.

Only a few counts were recorded for this clone. The CDR3: CASSQDTSTDTQYF. As DNA, the CDR3 is TGTGCCAGCAGCCAAGATACTAGCACAGATACGCAGTATTTT. The chain carries TRBV4-2 and TRBJ2-3; no definite D call. Germline CDR1 and CDR2: LGHNA and YNFKEQ. The CDR3 covers 14 residues. The V gene lost 0 bases and the J gene lost 0 bases, with 4 bases spanning the gap.

This chain connects TRBV6-5 to TRBJ2-7; 8 nucleotides match TRBD1. In germline, CDR1 is MNHEY, CDR2 SVGAGI. CDR3 size: 14 residues. The ends lost 10 bases at V and 3 bases at J; junction bases unmatched: 11. CDR3 loop: CATRQGYANYEQYV. The CDR3 nucleotides read TGTGCCACGAGACAGGGGTACGCCAACTACGAGCAGTACGTC.

The chain joins TRBV27 to TRBJ2-5, with 13 bases identical to TRBD2. Germline V gene lookup returns CDR1 MNHEY and CDR2 SMNVEV (reference sequence). The CDR3 covers 16 residues. The V segment lost 2 bases and the J segment 4 bases; nucleotides outside the gene matches: 4. CDR3 DNA sequence: TGTGCCAGCAGTTTACGAACTAGCGGGAGGGGAGAGACCCAGTACTTC. It is translated as CASSLRTSGRGETQYF.

The CDR3: CASSSGRAGTYEQYF. CDR3 in DNA: TGTGCCAGCAGTTCTGGCAGGGCTGGAACCTACGAGCAGTACTTC. The rearrangement uses TRBV27 and TRBJ2-7; maybe TRBD1 (5 bases). The V and J ends lost 4 bases and 2 bases respectively, with 15 bases between them. The CDR3 is 15 amino acids. Germline V lookup: CDR1 MNHEY, CDR2 SMNVEV (reference sequence).

The J gene is TRBJ2-5, the V gene TRBV7-2; TRBD2 might be the D (5 bases). V dropped 4 bases and J dropped 7 bases, with 10 bases sitting between them. The CDR3 spans 12 residues. CDR1 and CDR2 (germline): SGHTA, FQGNSA. For the CDR3, the DNA is TGTGCCAGCAGCTCTGCCCGGGGGACCCAGTACTTC. Its translation: CASSSARGTQYF.

J is TRBJ2-1 and V is TRBV11-1; 7 positions agree with TRBD1. This CDR3 contains 14 residues. The V gene end was trimmed by 6 bases and the J gene end by 8 bases; junction bases not matched to a gene: 10. Germline V gene data show CDR1 as SGHAT and CDR2 as FQDESV (reference sequence). This CDR3 reads CASSQRTGGDEQFF. CDR3 nucleotide sequence: TGTGCCAGCAGTCAGAGGACAGGAGGCGATGAGCAGTTCTTC.

The chain couples TRBV19 to TRBJ2-2; 7 bases fit TRBD1. Trimming at V came to 10 bases and at J to 1 base, leaving 9 bases not matched to a gene. Germline lookup yields CDR1 LNHDA and CDR2 SQIVND (reference sequence). CDR3 size: 15 residues. The DNA of the CDR3 is TGTGCCACGACGGGACAGCACCGGAACACCGGGGAGCTGTTTTTT. Translating it yields CATTGQHRNTGELFF.